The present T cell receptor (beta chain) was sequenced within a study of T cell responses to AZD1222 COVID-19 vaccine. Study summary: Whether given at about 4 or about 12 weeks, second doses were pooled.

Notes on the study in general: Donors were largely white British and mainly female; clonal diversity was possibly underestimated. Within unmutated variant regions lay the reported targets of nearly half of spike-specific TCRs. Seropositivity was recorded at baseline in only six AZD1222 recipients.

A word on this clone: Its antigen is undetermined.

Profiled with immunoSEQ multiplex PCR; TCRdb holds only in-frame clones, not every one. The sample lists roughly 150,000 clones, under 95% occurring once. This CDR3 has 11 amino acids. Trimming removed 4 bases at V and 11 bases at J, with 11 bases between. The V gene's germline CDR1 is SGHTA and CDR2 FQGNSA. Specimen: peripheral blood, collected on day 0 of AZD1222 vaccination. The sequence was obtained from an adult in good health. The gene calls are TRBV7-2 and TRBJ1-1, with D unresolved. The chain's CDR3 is CASSSRIYAFF. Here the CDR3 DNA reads TGTGCCAGCAGCTCGAGAATATATGCTTTCTTT.